This T cell receptor (beta chain) was sequenced during a study of resident and recirculating memory T cells in vitiligo listed by TCRdb under 2018. About the investigation overall: For TCR beta sequencing, epidermis was obtained by shave biopsy from two lesional and two nonlesional sites, and PBMCs were also collected, from each of a few stable vitiligo patients. Samples were homogenized without cell sorting just before genomic DNA extraction with the Qiagen DNeasy Blood & Tissue Kit. Human TCR beta sequencing was used to test whether specific clones in lesional vitiligo skin differed from clones in nonlesional skin and blood. General conclusions and limits of the study: TCR sequences were not found to be conserved across biopsy sites or patients, suggesting that different lesions are infiltrated by different T cell clones, a pattern described as private specificity. No unique dominant TCR clone was detected, and variation in clonality was observed among vitiligo lesions. Overlap and correlation analysis showed no significant repertoire overlap between biopsies except for each lesion with itself, even within a single patient. Mechanistic studies in the future are needed to assess how much the detected T cell clones and the human Trm pools versus Tcm pools each contribute.

V is trimmed back by 2 bases and J by 8 bases, and the junction contains 2 bases that no gene match accounts for. Based on the germline V gene (reference sequence), the CDR1 and CDR2 sequences are SGHNT and YYREEE. Including cysteine and phenylalanine, the CDR3 has 14 amino acids. Left in the record is the CDR3 DNA by itself, 42 bases read in frame from the first base. Vitiligo was considered stable when no change in lesions had been observed over the previous 6 months. For classification as stable, the absence of confetti depigmentation, a clinical sign of active vitiligo, was additionally required. Patients who had been treated within the previous three months were excluded. PBMCs were isolated from heparinized blood by Ficoll density gradient centrifugation and were subsequently flash-frozen. Regarding this clone: Its antigen is still unknown. Within one base of it there is no much larger clone, and no base qualities were kept.

The immunoSEQ hsTCRB kit was used to amplify TCR beta chains from the genomic DNA. Sequencing of TCR beta libraries was performed on an Illumina MiSeq instrument by the immunoSEQ service. Turning to the authors' computational methods: Repertoire data were analyzed with the immunoSEQ Analyzer. This is the immuneACCESS table as TCRdb keeps it, with only in-frame sequences that have V and J called. A part of the clones is gone; compared with another copy, unresolved V genes explain less than half, and the rest is unexplained. The V and J calls and clone size are taken from that table; D and trimming were inferred from the DNA. The sample table lists around 76,000 clones, approximately 93% of them with a count of one. The ten largest make up about 4.9% of the sample.

The sequence came from a male donor with vitiligo. What was sequenced was blood. This chain is built from TRBV5-4 and TRBJ1-6; TRBD1 aligns with 9 central bases. The CDR3 protein sequence reads: CASSLQGADSPLHF. The DNA sequence reads TGTGCCAGCAGCTTACAGGGGGCTGATTCACCCCTCCACTTT.